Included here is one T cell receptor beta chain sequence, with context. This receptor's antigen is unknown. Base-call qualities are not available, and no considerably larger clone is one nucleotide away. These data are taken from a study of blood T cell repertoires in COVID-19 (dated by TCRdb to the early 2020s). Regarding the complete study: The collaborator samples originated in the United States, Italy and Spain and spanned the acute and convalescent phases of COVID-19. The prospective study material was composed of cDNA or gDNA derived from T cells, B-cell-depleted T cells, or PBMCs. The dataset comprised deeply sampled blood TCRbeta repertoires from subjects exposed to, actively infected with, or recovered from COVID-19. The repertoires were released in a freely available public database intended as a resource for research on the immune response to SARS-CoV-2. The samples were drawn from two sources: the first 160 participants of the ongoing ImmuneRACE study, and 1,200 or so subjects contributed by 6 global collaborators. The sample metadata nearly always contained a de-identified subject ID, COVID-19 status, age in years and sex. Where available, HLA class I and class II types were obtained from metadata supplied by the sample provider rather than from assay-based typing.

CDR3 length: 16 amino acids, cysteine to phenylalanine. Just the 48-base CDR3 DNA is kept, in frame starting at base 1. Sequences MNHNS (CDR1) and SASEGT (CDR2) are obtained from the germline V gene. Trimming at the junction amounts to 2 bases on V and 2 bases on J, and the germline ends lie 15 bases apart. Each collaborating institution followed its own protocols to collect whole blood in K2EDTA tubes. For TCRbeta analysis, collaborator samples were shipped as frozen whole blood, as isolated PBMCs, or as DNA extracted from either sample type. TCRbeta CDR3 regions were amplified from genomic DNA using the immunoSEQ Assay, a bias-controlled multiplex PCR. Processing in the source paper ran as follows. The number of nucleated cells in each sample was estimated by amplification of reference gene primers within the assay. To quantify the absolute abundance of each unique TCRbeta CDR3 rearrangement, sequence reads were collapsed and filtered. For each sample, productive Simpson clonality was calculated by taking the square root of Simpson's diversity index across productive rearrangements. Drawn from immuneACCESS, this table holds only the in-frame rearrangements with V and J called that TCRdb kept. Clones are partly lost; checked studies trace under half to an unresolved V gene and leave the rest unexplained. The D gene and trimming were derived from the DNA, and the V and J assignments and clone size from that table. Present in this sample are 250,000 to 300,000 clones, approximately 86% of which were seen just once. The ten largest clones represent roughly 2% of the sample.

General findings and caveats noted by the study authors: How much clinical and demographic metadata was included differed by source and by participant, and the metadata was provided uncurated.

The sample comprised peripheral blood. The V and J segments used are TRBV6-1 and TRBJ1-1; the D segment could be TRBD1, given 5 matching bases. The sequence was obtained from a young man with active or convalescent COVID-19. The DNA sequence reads TGTGCCAGCAGTGAAAACTTAGTCAGGGTCAACACTGAAGCTTTCTTT. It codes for CASSENLVRVNTEAFF.